This TCR beta chain originates from a study of T cell changes during pregnancy in multiple sclerosis. TCRdb's table, derived via immunoSEQ multiplex PCR, lists solely in-frame clones and lacks some. Of approximately 41,000 clones listed, about 94% are singletons. The CDR3 sequence is 10 residues long. V lost 2 bases and J 12 bases, leaving 8 bases between the germline ends. Germline V gives CDR1 MNHNS, CDR2 SASEGT. The sequence derives from a female donor with multiple sclerosis, enrolled in a pregnancy study. Specimen: CD4+ T cells from peripheral blood mononuclear cells, collected in the second trimester of pregnancy. This chain joins TRBV6-1 and TRBJ2-7; D is undetermined. CDR3 sequence: CASSERVRYF. CDR3 sequence (DNA): TGTGCCAGCAGTGAACGGGTTCGGTACTTC.